This T cell receptor (beta chain) originates from a study of T and B cells in COVID-19 patients. Blood genomic DNA input for TRB amplification was about 240-550 ng. Study findings and constraints: Patients with COVID-19 reportedly showed strongly skewed T cell receptor beta variable and joining gene usage.

Multiplex PCR with BIOMED2 TRB-A/B primer pools amplified TRB rearrangements. TCRdb used MiXCR to reprocess the multiplex PCR reads, holding one entry per CDR3 protein. Here the sample spans some 11,000 distinct CDR3 sequences, more than 30% being singletons. In regard to this clonotype: As yet, its antigen is unknown.

Sequencing was done on a sample of blood. The source of this sequence is a human donor with active COVID-19.

CDR3 nucleotide sequence: TGTGCCAGCAGTTTCGGGGGCAATCAGCCCCAGCATTTT. It yields the protein CASSFGGNQPQHF. The chain couples TRBV12-3 or TRBV12-4 to TRBJ1-5; D gene uncertain. The germline V and J ends were trimmed by 3 bases and 2 bases, with 5 bases remaining between them. The length of the CDR3 is 13 residues.